The T cell receptor (beta chain) under discussion was sequenced for a study of T cell responses to AZD1222 COVID-19 vaccine. Findings and limits, study-wide: Donors were largely white British and mainly female; clonal diversity was possibly underestimated. Without day 14 samples, only post-peak T cell repertoires were studied. Dominant CD4 TCR responses targeted spike regions 160-218 and 743-854.

The data were produced by immunoSEQ multiplex PCR, yet TCRdb's version contains in-frame clones alone and is incomplete. The table lists more than 20,000 clones, more than 75% of them singletons. The length of the CDR3 is 14 residues. With 7 bases removed from V and 6 bases from J, the gap between germline ends came to 17 bases. In germline, CDR1 is LNHDA, CDR2 SQIVND (reference sequence). Worth noting for this clone: Its antigen is unidentified.

This specimen was peripheral blood, taken 28 days after the second AZD1222 dose. This sequence originates from an adult who received the AZD1222 COVID-19 vaccine. The chain has TRBV19 and TRBJ2-3; perhaps TRBD2 as D (6 bases). Here the CDR3 reads CASIGLAPRDTQYF. Here the CDR3 DNA reads TGTGCCAGTATAGGGCTAGCGCCCCGGGATACGCAGTATTTT.